This T cell receptor (beta chain) came from a study of blood T cell repertoires in COVID-19. The wider study: Samples taken during acute and convalescent COVID-19 were collected in the United States, Italy and Spain. From T cells, B-cell-depleted T cells, or PBMCs came the material, which was cDNA or gDNA.

Original processing methods: For nucleated cells, counts were estimated from reference gene primer amplification. Here immunoSEQ multiplex PCR was the method, and the copy in TCRdb shows in-frame clones only, minus some. Clonal size and the V and J genes are those of that table, whereas D and trimming came from the DNA. The table records around 300,000 clones, 85% of them present only once. Across about two dozen US areas, participants ranged in age from roughly 18 to 95 years. The germline gives CDR1 MGHRA, CDR2 YSYEKL. There are 16 residues in the CDR3. The V end lost 5 bases, the J end lost 3 bases, and 19 bases lay between the germline ends.

Input material: PBMCs or T cells enriched from blood (not recorded which). The receptor comes from a woman in her forties or fifties who had recovered from COVID-19. This rearrangement joins TRBV4-1 to TRBJ1-2; tentatively, D is TRBD1 (6 bases). CDR3 nucleotide sequence: TGCGCCAGCAGCGAACTACCGGGACATCGTGACTATGGCTACACCTTC. Encoded protein: CASSELPGHRDYGYTF.